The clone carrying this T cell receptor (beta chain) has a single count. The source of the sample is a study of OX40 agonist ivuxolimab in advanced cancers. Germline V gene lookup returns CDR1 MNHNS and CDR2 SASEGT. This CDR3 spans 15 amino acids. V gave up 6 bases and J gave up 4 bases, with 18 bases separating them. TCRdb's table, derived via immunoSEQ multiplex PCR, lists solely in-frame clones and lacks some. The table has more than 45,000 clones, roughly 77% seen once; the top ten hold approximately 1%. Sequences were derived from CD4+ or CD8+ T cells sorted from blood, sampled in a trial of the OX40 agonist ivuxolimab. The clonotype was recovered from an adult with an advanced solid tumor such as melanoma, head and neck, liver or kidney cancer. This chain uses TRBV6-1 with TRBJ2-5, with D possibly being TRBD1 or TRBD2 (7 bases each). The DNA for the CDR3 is TGTGCCAGCAGAAGGGAGGGGGCATTTGGAGAGACCCAGTACTTC. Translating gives CASRREGAFGETQYF.